These T cell receptor beta chains were read from a single sample in a study of long-term antiretroviral therapy in people with HIV. Clones were sequenced by immunoSEQ multiplex PCR, and TCRdb holds only the in-frame ones, with some missing. Among 20,000 to 25,000 clones listed, around 85% were seen once. Sequenced here: unsorted PBMCs, sampled 1.5 years after starting antiretroviral therapy. The origin of the receptors is a man aged 30-40 years with HIV. Each CDR3 is given with its conserved first and last residue. D genes are given only for firm matches. Rows may omit the clone size; those that give it use once, few, many or a size class.

d_gene,abundance,v_gene,j_gene,CDR3aa,CDR3nt
NA,NA,TRBV19,TRBJ2-2,CASSIRGLSGELFF,TGTGCCAGTAGTATAAGAGGGTTATCCGGGGAGCTGTTTTTT
NA,NA,TRBV5-1,TRBJ1-5,CASSPDSPNQPQHF,TGCGCCAGCAGCCCGGACAGCCCCAATCAGCCCCAGCATTTT
NA,NA,TRBV14,TRBJ2-7,CASSQDGIPGREQYF,TGTGCCAGCAGCCAAGATGGGATCCCTGGGCGCGAGCAGTACTTC
NA,NA,TRBV4-2,TRBJ2-6,CASSQDRRSGANVLTF,TGTGCCAGCAGCCAAGATCGCAGATCTGGGGCCAACGTCCTGACTTTC
TRBD1,NA,TRBV4-2,TRBJ2-7,CASSQEGAGTGSYEQYF,TGTGCCAGCAGCCAAGAAGGGGCGGGGACAGGGTCTTACGAGCAGTACTTC
NA,NA,TRBV18,TRBJ1-3,CASSPGAGNTIYF,TGTGCCAGCTCACCGGGGGCTGGAAACACCATATATTTT
TRBD2,NA,TRBV9,TRBJ2-3,CASNPAGDRTDTQYF,TGTGCCAGCAATCCGGCGGGGGACCGCACAGATACGCAGTATTTT
NA,NA,TRBV7-6,TRBJ1-3,CASRGLGNTIYF,TGTGCCAGCAGGGGCCTCGGAAACACCATATATTTT
TRBD2,NA,TRBV19,TRBJ2-7,CASSIGELAGAYEQYF,TGTGCCAGTAGTATAGGGGAACTAGCGGGGGCCTACGAGCAGTACTTC
NA,NA,TRBV28,TRBJ1-1,CASSFSRNTEAFF,TGTGCCAGCAGTTTTAGTAGGAACACTGAAGCTTTCTTT
NA,NA,TRBV7-2,TRBJ1-1,CASSLWSTELEAFF,TGTGCCAGCAGCTTATGGTCGACAGAGCTTGAAGCTTTCTTT
TRBD2,NA,TRBV18,TRBJ2-1,CASSQPSGGLNEQFF,TGTGCCAGCTCACAGCCTAGCGGGGGGTTAAATGAGCAGTTCTTC
TRBD2,once,TRBV4-1,TRBJ2-7,CASSHPEGTSGKYEQYF,TGCGCCAGCAGCCATCCTGAAGGGACTAGCGGGAAATACGAGCAGTACTTC
TRBD1,NA,TRBV7-9,TRBJ2-1,CASSPAGGNEQFF,TGTGCCAGCAGCCCGGCAGGGGGCAATGAGCAGTTCTTC
NA,NA,TRBV2,TRBJ2-7,CASSEADSYEQYF,TGTGCCAGCAGTGAAGCGGACTCCTACGAGCAGTACTTC
NA,once,TRBV19,TRBJ1-3,CASSGSSGIAGNTIYF,TGTGCCAGTAGTGGATCATCAGGGATCGCTGGAAACACCATATATTTT
TRBD2,NA,TRBV7-8,TRBJ2-1,CASSLAGGLAGYNEQFF,TGTGCCAGCAGCTTAGCAGGAGGGCTAGCGGGCTACAATGAGCAGTTCTTC
NA,NA,TRBV10-3,TRBJ2-2,CAISGGGDTGELFF,TGTGCCATCAGTGGTGGAGGGGATACCGGGGAGCTGTTTTTT
TRBD2,NA,TRBV2,TRBJ2-7,CASKSGTSSYEQYF,TGTGCCAGCAAGTCCGGGACTAGCTCCTACGAGCAGTACTTC
TRBD1,NA,TRBV6-1,TRBJ2-2,CASFRGPSTGELFF,TGTGCCAGTTTCAGGGGGCCCAGCACCGGGGAGCTGTTTTTT
NA,NA,TRBV10-3,TRBJ1-2,CAISEFTRLDYGYTF,TGTGCCATCAGTGAGTTTACCCGGTTGGACTATGGCTACACCTTC
TRBD1,NA,TRBV5-6,TRBJ2-6,CASSLTGTGAGANVLTF,TGTGCCAGCAGCTTAACCGGGACAGGGGCCGGGGCCAACGTCCTGACTTTC
NA,NA,TRBV11-2,TRBJ2-7,CASSSAYEQYF,TGTGCCAGCAGCTCGGCCTACGAGCAGTACTTC